A single T cell receptor (beta chain) is shown here with its context. The antigen is not known. This sample stems from a study of OX40 agonist ivuxolimab in advanced cancers. As for the study in general: The study gave patients intravenous ivuxolimab at 0.01 to 10 mg/kg every 2 weeks. The mean age was roughly 60 years, ranging from about 20 to 90, with 80% to 85% of participants male.

This table comes from immunoSEQ multiplex PCR, and its TCRdb copy is limited to in-frame clones, with some not included. The sample records about 15,000 clones, just under 90% being singletons. V was pared by 5 bases and J by 10 bases, with 13 bases of the junction left unmatched. The CDR3 covers 15 residues. Germline values: CDR1 SGHRS, CDR2 YFSETQ. Notes on the study in general: Both blood CD4+ and CD8+ T cells showed clonal growth by week 6 at 0.1 to 3.0 mg/kg. Expanded clones tended on average to be more numerous among CD8+ T cells than CD4+.

The chain links TRBV5-1 to TRBJ2-1; TRBD2 aligns across 9 bases. The receptor's source is an adult with an advanced solid tumor such as melanoma, head and neck, liver or kidney cancer. The sample here was CD4+ or CD8+ T cells sorted from blood, taken in a trial of the OX40 agonist ivuxolimab. CDR3: CASSTAGLAGTEQFF. The CDR3 DNA follows: TGCGCCAGCAGTACGGCTGGCCTAGCGGGGACCGAGCAGTTCTTC.